This T cell receptor beta chain was recovered during a study of OX40 agonist ivuxolimab in advanced cancers. Looking at the study overall: Three partial responders included one hepatocellular carcinoma patient and two cutaneous melanoma patients.

A remark on this clone: Its antigen is currently unknown.

Assay used: immunoSEQ multiplex PCR; TCRdb lists only in-frame clones, some missing. This table has around 90,000 clones, roughly 86% appearing once. The CDR3 contains 14 residues. The V and J ends lost 5 bases and 0 bases respectively, with 11 bases between them. The germline V gene encodes CDR1 SGHTA and CDR2 FQGTGA. Overall study results and limits: Which antigen the expanded peripheral T cells recognized is unknown.

The starting material was CD4+ or CD8+ T cells sorted from blood, obtained in a trial of the OX40 agonist ivuxolimab. This chain uses TRBV7-3 with TRBJ2-7; TRBD1 might be the D (6 bases). The clonotype was recovered from an adult with an advanced solid tumor such as melanoma, head and neck, liver or kidney cancer. The CDR3, as DNA: TGTGCCAGCAGCGCGGACAGCTTCTCCTACGAGCAGTACTTC. It codes for CASSADSFSYEQYF.